The present T cell receptor beta chain was sequenced within a study of human T cells and chemical hapten exposure. The CDR3 has 14 amino acids. Germline V CDR1 and CDR2: MGHRA, YSYEKL. Between the trimmed V and J ends, which lost 0 bases and 6 bases, there was a span of 10 bases. MiXCR, run by TCRdb on the RACE reads, gives a single entry per CDR3 protein. The sample yields about 340,000 distinct CDR3 sequences, around 7% seen once. Indicated time point: patch test 1, 2 weeks after DPC sensitization. Treatment given: therapeutic diphenylcyclopropenone sensitization with weekly scalp DPC. V usage is TRBV4-1 and J usage is TRBJ2-3; D might be TRBD1 or TRBD2, each matching 6 bases. This sequence originates from a woman younger than 30 with alopecia areata. Some clones in this sample may be carry-over from other donors' samples. The specimen comprised whole blood, sampled in connection with sensitization to the hapten diphenylcyclopropenone (DPC). In nucleotides, the CDR3 is TGCGCCAGCAGCCAAGATTTGGGGGGCGATACGCAGTATTTT. It specifies CASSQDLGGDTQYF.